What follows are 28 T cell receptor beta chains derived from one specimen sequenced in a study of T cell repertoires in cytomegalovirus infection. These receptors' antigens are unknown. MiXCR, applied by TCRdb to the reads, yields one record per CDR3 protein. The sample shows approximately 990,000 distinct CDR3 sequences, approximately 31% of them seen only once. This specimen consisted of cultured CD8+ T cells from PBMCs, obtained from culture after CMV antigen stimulation. The receptors shown here come from a human donor in good health (CMV status not recorded). Some clones in this sample may be carry-over from other donors' samples.

The chain links TRBV27 to TRBJ2-1; 12 nucleotides agree with TRBD2. CDR3 length equals 14 residues. Per germline, CDR1 MNHEY and CDR2 SMNVEV (reference sequence). Unmatched junction bases numbered 9, after V lost 8 bases and J lost 10 bases. CDR3 in DNA: TGTGCCAGCCGGGAGACTAGCGGGGGCAGGGAGCAGTTCTTC. Translating it yields CASRETSGGREQFF.

This clonotype turned up a few times. V is TRBV24-1 and J is TRBJ2-1; no firm D call. This CDR3 is built from 14 residues. Germline V gene data show CDR1 as KGHDR and CDR2 as SFDVKD. V gave up 5 bases and J gave up 7 bases, with 14 bases separating them. The CDR3 coding sequence is TGTGCCACCAGTGGTAACGCGTGGTTGAATGAGCAGTTCTTC. Protein: CATSGNAWLNEQFF.

V is TRBV6-5 and J is TRBJ2-1, with no clear D. Germline V gives CDR1 MNHEY, CDR2 SVGAGI. The CDR3 totals 15 residues. V was shortened by 0 bases and J by 7 bases, with 13 bases between the two germline ends. CDR3 bases: TGTGCCAGCAGTTACTCCATTGGACGAGATAATGAGCAGTTCTTC. Translated: CASSYSIGRDNEQFF.

This clonotype was seen repeatedly, ten times or more. J is TRBJ2-3 and V is TRBV7-9; 8 nucleotides agree with TRBD2. J lost 3 bases, V lost 2 bases, and 4 bases had no gene match. The CDR3 is 15 amino acids. The V gene's germline CDR1 is SEHNR and CDR2 FQNEAQ (reference sequence). The CDR3 DNA follows: TGTGCCAGCAGCTTAAAAGCGGGGGAGACAGATACGCAGTATTTT. It yields the protein CASSLKAGETDTQYF. Looking up the rest from reference TRBV7-9 and TRBJ2-3 gives the full variable domain: DTGVSQNPRHKITKRGQNVTFRCDPISEHNRLYWYRQTLGQGPEFLTYFQNEAQLEKSRLLSDRFSAERPKGSFSTLEIQRTEQGDSAMYLCASSLKAGETDTQYFGPGTRLTVL.

Worth noting for this clonotype: Given a much more abundant clone one base away, this may be a read error. The rearrangement links TRBV7-2 to TRBJ2-7; 7 nucleotides agree with TRBD2. After removal of 11 bases from V and 5 bases from J, the junction contained 12 bases not matched to a gene. Germline CDR1 reads SGHTA; CDR2 reads FQGNSA. CDR3 length: 13 residues. This chain's CDR3 is CALSWGGGNEQYF. CDR3 nucleotide sequence: TGTGCCTTGAGCTGGGGGGGAGGAAACGAGCAGTACTTC.

This clonotype came up many times. This chain joins TRBV19 and TRBJ2-1, with D possibly being TRBD1 (5 bases). The CDR3 extends over 15 amino acids. Germline lookup yields CDR1 LNHDA and CDR2 SQIVND (reference sequence). V gave up 3 bases and J gave up 4 bases, with 13 bases separating them. CDR3 DNA: TGTGCCAGTAGTATTTCGGCAGGGCTTTACAATGAGCAGTTCTTC. Its protein is CASSISAGLYNEQFF.

In this sample, this clonotype turned up a few times. The J gene is TRBJ1-5, the V gene TRBV28; D possibly corresponds to TRBD1 (6 bases). CDR1 MDHEN and CDR2 SYDVKM come from the germline V gene. CDR3 length equals 16 residues. V was pared by 5 bases and J by 0 bases, with 14 bases between. In DNA form, the CDR3 reads TGTGCCAGCAGTAAAGACAGGAGCATTAGCAATCAGCCCCAGCATTTT. It translates to CASSKDRSISNQPQHF.

The chain uses TRBV7-3 and TRBJ2-1; maybe TRBD2 (7 bases). The CDR3 covers 12 residues. Germline V gene data show CDR1 as SGHTA and CDR2 as FQGTGA. V lost 5 bases to trimming and J lost 13 bases, with 15 bases between them. The DNA of the CDR3 is TGTGCCAGCAGCCCCCCGGGGGGCCGACAGTTCTTC. It codes for CASSPPGGRQFF. Filled out from reference TRBV7-3 and TRBJ2-1, the complete variable domain reads GAGVSQTPSNKVTEKGKYVELRCDPISGHTALYWYRQSLGQGPEFLIYFQGTGAADDSGLPNDRFFAVRPEGSVSTLKIQRTERGDSAVYLCASSPPGGRQFFGPGTRLTVL.

The chain employs TRBV10-2 and TRBJ2-3; D perhaps matches TRBD2 (7 bases). This CDR3 spans 13 amino acids. The V gene lost 7 bases and the J gene lost 4 bases, with 12 bases spanning the gap. The V gene's germline CDR1 is WSHSY and CDR2 SAAADI. The CDR3 sequence: CASKVRGPDTQYF. CDR3 DNA: TGCGCCAGCAAGGTGCGGGGGCCAGATACGCAGTATTTT.

J is TRBJ2-5 and V is TRBV6-1, with 11 bases identical to TRBD2. CDR3 length: 16 residues. Trimming cost V 6 bases and J 2 bases; bases outside gene matches: 8. The V gene's germline CDR1 is MNHNS and CDR2 SASEGT. CDR3 nucleotides: TGTGCCAGCAGCCAGTCCAGACTAGCGGGGCAAGAGACCCAGTACTTC. It specifies CASSQSRLAGQETQYF.

On this clonotype itself: This may come from a read error, since a much larger clone is one base off. CDR3 nucleotide sequence: TGTGTCAGCAGCTTGACTTCCAACTCCTACAATGAGCAGTTCTTC. Translating it yields CVSSLTSNSYNEQFF. The chain joins TRBV11-2 to TRBJ2-1; D ambiguous. CDR3 size: 15 residues. The germline gives CDR1 SGHAT, CDR2 FQNNGV.

This clonotype has a handful of counts. The rearrangement links TRBV4-3 to TRBJ2-7, with D unresolved. From germline, CDR1 is LGHNA and CDR2 YSLEER. The V end was cut by 6 bases, the J end by 0 bases, with 12 bases between. The CDR3 spans 14 residues. CDR3 residues: CASSPGSHSYEQYV. The CDR3 DNA reads TGCGCCAGCAGTCCCGGGTCACACTCCTACGAGCAGTACGTC.

This clonotype was detected ten times or more. The chain carries TRBV13 and TRBJ2-3; TRBD1 agrees at 11 bases. The CDR3 runs to 15 residues. Germline trimming cut 4 bases from V and 4 bases from J; bases unmatched to any gene: 4. In germline, CDR1 is PRHDT, CDR2 FYEKMQ (reference sequence). CDR3 nucleotide sequence: TGTGCCAGCAGCTCAGGGGACAGGGGGGCAGATACGCAGTATTTT. Its protein product is CASSSGDRGADTQYF.

This clonotype has a count of ten or more. This chain links TRBV7-8 with TRBJ2-1, with D possibly being TRBD1 (6 bases). The germline V gene has CDR1 SGHVS and CDR2 FQNEAQ. V was clipped by 2 bases and J by 8 bases, with 16 bases between them. The CDR3 has 15 residues. CDR3: CASSLIRQGLDEQFF. In DNA form, the CDR3 reads TGTGCCAGCAGCTTAATACGCCAGGGGTTGGATGAGCAGTTCTTC.

CDR3 in DNA: TGTGCCAGCAGGCCAGCCGGGGCGGCGGACGAGCAGTACGTC. Protein sequence: CASRPAGAADEQYV. The chain recombines TRBV11-1 with TRBJ2-7, with D possibly being TRBD1 or TRBD2 (5 bases each). Germline assignment: CDR1 SGHAT and CDR2 FQDESV (reference sequence). The CDR3 loop spans 14 amino acids. Deletions cut 6 bases from V and 5 bases from J, with 17 bases between.

This clonotype was seen repeatedly, ten times or more. The genes are TRBV7-8 and TRBJ2-7, with a weak D call TRBD1 (5 bases). V dropped 5 bases and J dropped 4 bases, with 9 bases sitting between them. The germline V gene encodes CDR1 SGHVS and CDR2 FQNEAQ. The CDR3 totals 12 residues. The CDR3 here is CASSPGSYEQYV. DNA of the CDR3: TGTGCCAGCAGCCCAGGGTCTTACGAGCAGTACGTC.

This clonotype has ten or more counts. The chain combines TRBV27 with TRBJ2-1; no reliable D call. Per germline, CDR1 MNHEY and CDR2 SMNVEV (reference sequence). V gave up 7 bases and J gave up 3 bases, with 4 bases separating them. The CDR3 is 11 amino acids. CDR3: CASTFYNEQFF. The CDR3, as DNA: TGTGCCAGCACTTTCTACAATGAGCAGTTCTTC.

The genes are TRBV9 and TRBJ2-1; D may be TRBD2 (6 bases). Germline loops: CDR1 SGDLS, CDR2 YYNGEE. V shed 6 bases and J shed 0 bases, with 13 bases lying between them. This CDR3 has 15 residues. CDR3 amino acids: CASTPLGGSYNEQFF. The CDR3 DNA is TGTGCCAGCACCCCCCTCGGGGGCTCCTACAATGAGCAGTTCTTC.

This clonotype was detected a few times. The gene calls are TRBV4-1 and TRBJ2-1; D unclear. The CDR3 spans 14 residues. V was shortened by 0 bases and J by 10 bases, with 13 bases between the two germline ends. Germline V gene sequence: CDR1 MGHRA, CDR2 YSYEKL. The CDR3 sequence: CASSQDLGVGEQFF. CDR3 DNA: TGCGCCAGCAGCCAAGATCTAGGCGTCGGCGAGCAGTTCTTC.

The V and J genes are TRBV19 and TRBJ1-6, with TRBD1 as a possible D gene (5 bases). With 7 bases removed from V and 4 bases from J, the gap between germline ends came to 20 bases. The CDR3 is 17 residues long. Per germline, CDR1 LNHDA and CDR2 SQIVND (reference sequence). CDR3 sequence: CASTPQFRAIYNSPLHF. CDR3 bases: TGTGCCAGTACCCCCCAATTCAGGGCTATTTATAATTCACCCCTCCACTTT.

A note on this clonotype: With a much larger clone just one base away, this may be a read error. The CDR3 sequence is CASTSQGHSSYNEQFF. In DNA form, the CDR3 reads TGTGCCAGCACTTCACAAGGTCATAGCTCCTACAATGAGCAGTTCTTC. V usage is TRBV27 and J usage is TRBJ2-1; no definite D call. Trimming took off 7 bases at V and 0 bases at J, with 16 bases between the two ends. Germline values: CDR1 MNHEY, CDR2 SMNVEV (reference sequence). The CDR3 runs 16 residues.

This clonotype was seen repeatedly, ten times or more. The chain is built from TRBV7-6 and TRBJ2-1; D unclear. CDR3 length: 11 residues. Trimming left V 1 base short and J 10 bases short, with 5 bases between. Per the germline V gene, CDR1 is SGHVS and CDR2 is FNYEAQ. The CDR3 reads CASSLDGEQFF. DNA of the CDR3: TGTGCCAGCAGCTTAGACGGGGAGCAGTTCTTC.

This clonotype has a single count. V is TRBV2 and J is TRBJ2-7; 8 bases are shared with TRBD2. Looked up from germline, CDR1 is SNHLY and CDR2 is FYNNEI. The CDR3 runs to 14 residues. V lost 2 bases, J lost 7 bases, and 7 bases stayed unmatched. Here the CDR3 reads CASSERAGVGEQYF. In nucleotides, the CDR3 is TGTGCCAGCAGTGAAAGAGCGGGGGTTGGGGAGCAGTACTTC. Filled out from reference TRBV2 and TRBJ2-7, the complete variable domain reads EPEVTQTPSHQVTQMGQEVILRCVPISNHLYFYWYRQILGQKVEFLVSFYNNEISEKSEIFDDQFSVERPDGSNFTLKIRSTKLEDSAMYFCASSERAGVGEQYFGPGTRLTVT.

This clonotype occurred a few times. The V gene is TRBV5-4, the J gene TRBJ2-7, with TRBD1 identical over 8 bases. The V gene's germline CDR1 is SGHNT and CDR2 YYREEE (reference sequence). This CDR3 is 16 amino acids long. The junction had 11 bases not matched to a gene; V was cut back by 2 bases and J by 4 bases. This CDR3 reads CASSLIPGQGRYEQYF. The CDR3 coding sequence is TGTGCCAGCAGCTTAATCCCTGGACAGGGTAGGTACGAGCAGTACTTC.

The chain combines TRBV12-5 with TRBJ2-1; D uncertain. The V end was cut by 1 base, the J end by 4 bases, with 8 bases between. Germline V gives CDR1 LGHNT, CDR2 FRNRAP. CDR3 length: 14 residues. The CDR3 spells CASGLEVVYNEQFF. The CDR3 DNA is TGTGCTAGTGGTTTGGAGGTAGTTTACAATGAGCAGTTCTTC.

CDR3 bases: TGTGCCAGCAGCCCACTAGCGGGGGTCTACTTTTACGAGCAGTACTTC. This encodes CASSPLAGVYFYEQYF. The chain employs TRBV7-9 and TRBJ2-7, with TRBD2 identical over 11 bases. The germline V gene encodes CDR1 SEHNR and CDR2 FQNEAQ (reference sequence). The CDR3 spans 16 residues. J lost 4 bases, V lost 5 bases, and 10 bases had no gene match.

The sample holds one count of this clonotype. The chain employs TRBV27 and TRBJ2-1; 15 positions match TRBD2. The CDR3 has 17 amino acids. V lost 5 bases and J lost 0; bases outside the gene matches: 2. The germline CDR1 and CDR2 sequences are MNHEY and SMNVEV (reference sequence). In DNA form, the CDR3 reads TGTGCCAGCAGTCGGACTAGCGGGGGGGGCTCCTACAATGAGCAGTTCTTC. This codes for CASSRTSGGGSYNEQFF.

This clonotype was counted between two and nine times. V usage is TRBV6-6 and J usage is TRBJ1-5; D gene ambiguous. Trimming left V 2 bases short and J 0 bases short, with 11 bases between. Germline values: CDR1 MNHNY, CDR2 SVGAGI (reference sequence). The CDR3 length is 16 residues. Written as DNA, the CDR3 is TGTGCCAGCAGTTACCGAGGTCCTCGTAGCAATCAGCCCCAGCATTTT. This sequence encodes CASSYRGPRSNQPQHF.